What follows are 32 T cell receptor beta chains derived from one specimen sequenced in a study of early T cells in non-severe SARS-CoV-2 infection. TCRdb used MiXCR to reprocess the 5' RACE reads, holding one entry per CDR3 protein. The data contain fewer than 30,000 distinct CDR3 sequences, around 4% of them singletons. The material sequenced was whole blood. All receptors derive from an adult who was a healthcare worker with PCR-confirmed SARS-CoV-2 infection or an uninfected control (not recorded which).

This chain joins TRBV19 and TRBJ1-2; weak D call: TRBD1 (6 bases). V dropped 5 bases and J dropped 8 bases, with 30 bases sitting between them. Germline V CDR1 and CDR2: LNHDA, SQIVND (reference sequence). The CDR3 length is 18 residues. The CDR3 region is CASSEALLWDTREYGYTF. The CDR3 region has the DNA TGTGCCAGTAGTGAAGCCCTCCTTTGGGACACTCGGGAGTACGGCTACACCTTC.

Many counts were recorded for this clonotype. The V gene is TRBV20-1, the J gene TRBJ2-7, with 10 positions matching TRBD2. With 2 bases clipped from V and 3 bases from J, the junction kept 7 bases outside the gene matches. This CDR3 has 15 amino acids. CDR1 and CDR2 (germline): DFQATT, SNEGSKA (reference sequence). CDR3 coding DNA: TGCAGTGCTAGAAATCTAGCGGGAGACCTCTACGAGCAGTACTTC. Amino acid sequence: CSARNLAGDLYEQYF.

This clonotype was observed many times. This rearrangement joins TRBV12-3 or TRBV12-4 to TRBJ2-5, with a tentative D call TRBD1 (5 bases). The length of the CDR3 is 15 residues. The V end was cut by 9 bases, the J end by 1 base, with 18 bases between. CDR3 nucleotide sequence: TGTGCCAGTATACAGGCCCGACGGGCCCAAGAGACCCAGTACTTC. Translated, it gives CASIQARRAQETQYF.

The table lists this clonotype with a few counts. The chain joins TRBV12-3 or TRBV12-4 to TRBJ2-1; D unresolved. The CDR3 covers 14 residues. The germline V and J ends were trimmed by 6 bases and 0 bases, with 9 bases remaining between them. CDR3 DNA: TGTGCCAGCAGGCTTGCGATCTCCTACAATGAGCAGTTCTTC. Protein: CASRLAISYNEQFF.

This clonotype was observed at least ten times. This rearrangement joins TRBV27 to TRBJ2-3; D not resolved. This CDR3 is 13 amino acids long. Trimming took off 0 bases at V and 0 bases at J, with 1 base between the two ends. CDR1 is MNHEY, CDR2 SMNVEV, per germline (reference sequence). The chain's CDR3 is CASSLSSTDTQYF. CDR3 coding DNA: TGTGCCAGCAGTTTATCTAGCACAGATACGCAGTATTTT.

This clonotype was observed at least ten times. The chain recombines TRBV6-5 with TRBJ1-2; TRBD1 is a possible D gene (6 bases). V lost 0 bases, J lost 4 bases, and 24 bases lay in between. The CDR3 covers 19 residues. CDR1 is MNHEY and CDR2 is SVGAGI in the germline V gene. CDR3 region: CASSYSLGGGSHGPYGYTF. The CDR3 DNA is TGTGCCAGCAGTTACTCCCTGGGGGGGGGCTCGCATGGACCCTATGGCTACACCTTC.

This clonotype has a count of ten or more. CDR3 bases: TGCAGTGCCAGTTCCACCGTCTGGTACTTC. This codes for CSASSTVWYF. The chain couples TRBV20-1 to TRBJ2-5; D gene ambiguous. V was trimmed by 6 bases and J by 13 bases, leaving 15 bases between them. The length of the CDR3 is 10 residues. The germline V gene has CDR1 DFQATT and CDR2 SNEGSKA (reference sequence).

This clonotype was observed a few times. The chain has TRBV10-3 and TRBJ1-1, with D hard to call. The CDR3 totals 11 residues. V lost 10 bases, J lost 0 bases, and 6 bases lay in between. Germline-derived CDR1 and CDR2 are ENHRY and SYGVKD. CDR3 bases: TGTGCCACCCGAGTGAACACTGAAGCTTTCTTT. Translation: CATRVNTEAFF.

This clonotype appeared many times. The CDR3 nucleotides read TGTGCCAGCCACAGTCGGGGAGAGGAGACCCAGTACTTC. Encoded protein: CASHSRGEETQYF. The chain employs TRBV21-1 and TRBJ2-5; whether TRBD2, the table's D call, matches the DNA was not checked. TRBV21-1 is tagged as a pseudogene. CDR3 length: 13 residues.

DNA for the CDR3: TGCAGTGCTAGAGAGGGGGGTAATGAGCAGTTCTTC. Its protein is CSAREGGNEQFF. This chain joins TRBV20-1 and TRBJ2-1, with D possibly matching TRBD2 (6 bases). The germline V and J ends were trimmed by 0 bases and 7 bases, with 7 bases remaining between them. Germline V gene lookup returns CDR1 DFQATT and CDR2 SNEGSKA (reference sequence). The CDR3 runs to 12 residues.

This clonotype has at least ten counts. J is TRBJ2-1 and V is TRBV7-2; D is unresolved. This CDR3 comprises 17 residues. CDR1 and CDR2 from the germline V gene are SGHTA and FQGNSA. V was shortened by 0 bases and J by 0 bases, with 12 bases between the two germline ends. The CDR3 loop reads CASSLAKPTSSYNEQFF. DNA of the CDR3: TGTGCCAGCAGCTTAGCTAAACCGACCTCCTCCTACAATGAGCAGTTCTTC.

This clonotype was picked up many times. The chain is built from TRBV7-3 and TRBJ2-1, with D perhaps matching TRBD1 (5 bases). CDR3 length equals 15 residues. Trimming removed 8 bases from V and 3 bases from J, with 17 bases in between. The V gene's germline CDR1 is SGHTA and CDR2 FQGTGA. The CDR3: CASSKGQGHYNEQFF. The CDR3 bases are TGTGCCAGCTCCAAGGGCCAGGGCCACTACAATGAGCAGTTCTTC.

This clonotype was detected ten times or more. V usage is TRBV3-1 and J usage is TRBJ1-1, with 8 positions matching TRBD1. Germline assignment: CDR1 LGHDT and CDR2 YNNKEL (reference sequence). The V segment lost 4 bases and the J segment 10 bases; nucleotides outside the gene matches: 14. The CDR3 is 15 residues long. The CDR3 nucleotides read TGTGCCAGCAGCCCCCGGAGACAGGGGACGCCCGGAGCTTTCTTT. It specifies CASSPRRQGTPGAFF.

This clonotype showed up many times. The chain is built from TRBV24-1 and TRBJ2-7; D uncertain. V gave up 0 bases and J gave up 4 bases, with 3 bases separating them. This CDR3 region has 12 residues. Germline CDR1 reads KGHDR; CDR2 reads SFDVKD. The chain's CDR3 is CATSDLRYEQYF. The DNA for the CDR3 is TGTGCCACCAGTGATTTGAGGTACGAGCAGTACTTC.

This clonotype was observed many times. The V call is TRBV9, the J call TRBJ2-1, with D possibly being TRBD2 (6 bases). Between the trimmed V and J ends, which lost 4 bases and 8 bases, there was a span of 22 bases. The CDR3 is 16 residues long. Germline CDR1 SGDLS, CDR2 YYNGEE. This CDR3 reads CASSPRGGDKYDEQFF. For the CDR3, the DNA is TGTGCCAGCAGCCCTAGGGGCGGGGATAAATACGATGAGCAGTTCTTC. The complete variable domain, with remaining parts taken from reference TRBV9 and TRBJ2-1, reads DSGVTQTPKHLITATGQRVTLRCSPRSGDLSVYWYQQSLDQGLQFLIQYYNGEERAKGNILERFSAQQFPDLHSELNLSSLELGDSALYFCASSPRGGDKYDEQFFGPGTRLTVL.

CDR3 nucleotide sequence: TGTGCCTCTCAGTCCCAGATGTCCACCGGGGAGCTGTTTTTT. This sequence encodes CASQSQMSTGELFF. The chain is built from TRBV19 and TRBJ2-2; D gene uncertain. Trimming pared 11 bases from V and 4 bases from J, leaving 17 bases between. The CDR3 has 14 amino acids. Germline V gene lookup returns CDR1 LNHDA and CDR2 SQIVND (reference sequence).

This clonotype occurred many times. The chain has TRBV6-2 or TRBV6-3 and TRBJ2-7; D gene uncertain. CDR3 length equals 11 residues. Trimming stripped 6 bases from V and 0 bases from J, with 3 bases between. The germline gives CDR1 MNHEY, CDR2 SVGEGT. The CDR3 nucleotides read TGTGCCAGCAGCCGCTCCTACGAGCAGTACTTC. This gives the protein CASSRSYEQYF.

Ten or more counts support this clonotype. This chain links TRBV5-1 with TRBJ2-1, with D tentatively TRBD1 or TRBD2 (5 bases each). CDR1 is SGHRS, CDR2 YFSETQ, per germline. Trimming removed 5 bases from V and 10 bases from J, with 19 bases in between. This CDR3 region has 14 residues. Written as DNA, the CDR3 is TGCGCCAGCAGATTCGGGACCCGGTCCGGCGAGCAGTTCTTC. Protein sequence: CASRFGTRSGEQFF. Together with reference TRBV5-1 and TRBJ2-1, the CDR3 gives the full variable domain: KAGVTQTPRYLIKTRGQQVTLSCSPISGHRSVSWYQQTPGQGLQFLFEYFSETQRNKGNFPGRFSGRQFSNSRSEMNVSTLELGDSALYLCASRFGTRSGEQFFGPGTRLTVL.

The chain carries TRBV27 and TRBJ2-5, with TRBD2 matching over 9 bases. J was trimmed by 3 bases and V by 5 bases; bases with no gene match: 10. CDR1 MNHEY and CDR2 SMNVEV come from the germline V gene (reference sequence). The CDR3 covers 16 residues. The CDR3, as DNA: TGTGCCAGCAGTCCAATAGCGGGGGACGCCAAAGAGACCCAGTACTTC. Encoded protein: CASSPIAGDAKETQYF.

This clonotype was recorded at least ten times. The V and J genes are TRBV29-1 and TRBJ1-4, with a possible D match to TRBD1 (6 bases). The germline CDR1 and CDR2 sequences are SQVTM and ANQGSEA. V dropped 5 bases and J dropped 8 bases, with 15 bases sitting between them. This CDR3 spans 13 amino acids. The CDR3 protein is CSVKTGPREKLFF. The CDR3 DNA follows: TGCAGCGTTAAAACAGGGCCCCGCGAAAAACTGTTTTTT.

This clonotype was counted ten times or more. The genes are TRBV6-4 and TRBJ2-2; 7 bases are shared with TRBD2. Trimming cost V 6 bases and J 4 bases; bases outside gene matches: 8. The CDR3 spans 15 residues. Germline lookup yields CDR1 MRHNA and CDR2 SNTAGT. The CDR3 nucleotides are TGTGCCAGCAGCCAGACTAGCTCTGGCACCGGGGAGCTGTTTTTT. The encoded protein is CASSQTSSGTGELFF.

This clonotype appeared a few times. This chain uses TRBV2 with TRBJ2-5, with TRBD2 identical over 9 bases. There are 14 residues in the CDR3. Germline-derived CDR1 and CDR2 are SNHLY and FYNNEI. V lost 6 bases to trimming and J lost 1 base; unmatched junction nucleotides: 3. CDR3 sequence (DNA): TGTGCCAGCAGACAACTAGCGGGCCAAGAGACCCAGTACTTC. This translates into CASRQLAGQETQYF.

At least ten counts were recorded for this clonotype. CDR3 bases: TGTGCCAGCAGCCCCCGTTTGACCAATGAGCAGTTCTTC. This translates into CASSPRLTNEQFF. V usage is TRBV7-8 and J usage is TRBJ2-1; D is ambiguous. With 5 bases removed from V and 6 bases from J, the gap between germline ends came to 11 bases. Per the germline V gene, CDR1 is SGHVS and CDR2 is FQNEAQ. CDR3 length equals 13 residues.

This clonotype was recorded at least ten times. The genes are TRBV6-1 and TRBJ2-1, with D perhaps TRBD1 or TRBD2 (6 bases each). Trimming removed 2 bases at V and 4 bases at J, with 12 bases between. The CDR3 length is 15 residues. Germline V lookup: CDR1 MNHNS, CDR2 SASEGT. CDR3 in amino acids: CASSERRDIYNEQFF. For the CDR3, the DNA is TGTGCCAGCAGTGAACGGAGGGACATTTACAATGAGCAGTTCTTC.

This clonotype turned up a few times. CDR3 residues: CSAIGGGTNNEQFF. The CDR3 nucleotides read TGCAGTGCTATCGGCGGGGGGACCAACAATGAGCAGTTCTTC. The V and J genes are TRBV20-1 and TRBJ2-1; the match to TRBD2 covers 8 bases. The germline CDR1 and CDR2 sequences are DFQATT and SNEGSKA (reference sequence). J was trimmed by 5 bases and V by 4 bases; bases with no gene match: 7. The length of the CDR3 is 14 residues.

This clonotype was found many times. CDR3 sequence: CATSAPSGATGELFF. The CDR3 bases are TGTGCCACCAGTGCCCCTAGCGGGGCCACCGGGGAGCTGTTTTTT. The chain recombines TRBV24-1 with TRBJ2-2; 9 bases line up with TRBD2. Germline V gene lookup returns CDR1 KGHDR and CDR2 SFDVKD. The CDR3 totals 15 residues. After removal of 5 bases from V and 4 bases from J, the junction contained 4 bases not matched to a gene.

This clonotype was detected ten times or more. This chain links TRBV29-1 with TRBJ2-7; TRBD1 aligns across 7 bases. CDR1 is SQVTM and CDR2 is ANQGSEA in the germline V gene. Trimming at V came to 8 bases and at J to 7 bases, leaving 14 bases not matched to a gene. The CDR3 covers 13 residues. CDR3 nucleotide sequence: TGCAGCTACCAACTCGGGACAGATTATGAGCAGTACTTC. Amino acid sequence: CSYQLGTDYEQYF.

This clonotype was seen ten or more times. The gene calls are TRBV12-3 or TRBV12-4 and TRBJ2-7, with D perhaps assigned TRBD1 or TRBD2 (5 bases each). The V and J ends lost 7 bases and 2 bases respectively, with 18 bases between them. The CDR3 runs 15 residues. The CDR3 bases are TGTGCCAGCACTCACCTGGGGGACGCTACCTACGAGCAGTACTTC. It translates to CASTHLGDATYEQYF.

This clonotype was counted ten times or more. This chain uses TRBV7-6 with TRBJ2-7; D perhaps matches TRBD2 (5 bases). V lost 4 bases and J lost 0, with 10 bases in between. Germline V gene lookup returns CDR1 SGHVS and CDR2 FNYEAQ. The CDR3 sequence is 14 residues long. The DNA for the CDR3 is TGTGCCAGCAGCTCCCAGAGCGGCTCCTACGAGCAGTACTTC. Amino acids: CASSSQSGSYEQYF.

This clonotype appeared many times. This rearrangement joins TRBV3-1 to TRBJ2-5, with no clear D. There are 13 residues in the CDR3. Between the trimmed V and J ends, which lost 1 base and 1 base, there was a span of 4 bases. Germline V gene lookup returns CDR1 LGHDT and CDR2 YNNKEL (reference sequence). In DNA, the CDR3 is TGTGCCAGCAGCCAAGGCGGCCAAGAGACCCAGTACTTC. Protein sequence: CASSQGGQETQYF.

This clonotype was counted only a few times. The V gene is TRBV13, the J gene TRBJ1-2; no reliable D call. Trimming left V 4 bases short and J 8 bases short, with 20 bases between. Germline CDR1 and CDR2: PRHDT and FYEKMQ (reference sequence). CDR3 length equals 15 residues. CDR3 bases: TGTGCCAGCAGCTCGCGGGAAGAGTTGCGTGGAGGCTACACCTTC. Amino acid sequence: CASSSREELRGGYTF.

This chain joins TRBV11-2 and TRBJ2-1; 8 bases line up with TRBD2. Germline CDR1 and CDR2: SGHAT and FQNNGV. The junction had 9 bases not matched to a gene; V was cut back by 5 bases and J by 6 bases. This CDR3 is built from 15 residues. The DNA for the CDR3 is TGTGCCAGCAGCCCCCTCTCCGGGACTAGCAATGAGCAGTTCTTC. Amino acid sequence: CASSPLSGTSNEQFF.